Listed here is a single TCR beta chain. This sample was taken from a study of technical replicates of blood from a few donors. Trimming cost V 5 bases and J 5 bases; bases outside gene matches: 9. The CDR3 covers 14 residues. The germline V gene encodes CDR1 LGHNT and CDR2 FRNRAP. Using immunoSEQ multiplex PCR, the repertoire was profiled, and TCRdb retains in-frame clones only, with some absent. The sample lists almost 70,000 clones; approximately 88% were seen once. The sequence came from a human donor in good health. Some clones in this sample may be carry-over from other donors' samples. The V call is TRBV12-5, the J call TRBJ2-7; 7 bases match TRBD1. The sample taken for sequencing was PBMCs. CDR3: CASGPVDRAHEQYF. CDR3 sequence (DNA): TGTGCTAGTGGTCCAGTAGACAGGGCGCACGAGCAGTACTTC.